This is a list of T cell receptor beta chains from one sample in a study of T cell responses to AZD1222 COVID-19 vaccine. Using immunoSEQ multiplex PCR, the repertoire was profiled, and TCRdb retains in-frame clones only, with some absent. Among about 150,000 clones listed, 88% were seen once. The sequencing used peripheral blood, collected 28 days after the second dose of the MenACWY control vaccine. These TCRs come from an adult who received the MenACWY meningococcal vaccine as a control. CDR3s include the opening cysteine and the closing phenylalanine or tryptophan. D genes are given only for firm matches. Clone size is not always given. Where it is, it says once, few, many or a class for expanded clones.

TRBJ2-3	-	TRBV7-2	TRBD2	TGTGCCAGCAGCGCGGGACTAGCGGGAGGCACAGATACGCAGTATTTT	CASSAGLAGGTDTQYF
TRBJ1-3	-	TRBV5-5	TRBD1	TGTGCCAGCAGCTACCTCCCGGGACAGACCTCTGGAAACACCATATATTTT	CASSYLPGQTSGNTIYF
TRBJ1-1	-	TRBV7-2	-	TGTGCCAGCAGCTTAGTCTGGAGTATAGGGACTGAAGCTTTCTTT	CASSLVWSIGTEAFF
TRBJ2-5	-	TRBV6-5	-	TGTGCCAGCAGTTTGGCGGGGGCTTCCCAAGAGACCCAGTACTTC	CASSLAGASQETQYF
TRBJ2-2	-	TRBV7-9	-	TGTGCCAGCAGCTTAGCCGGGAGACTGAGCACCGGGGAGCTGTTTTTT	CASSLAGRLSTGELFF
TRBJ2-1	-	TRBV7-6	TRBD2	TGTGCCAGCAGCGCGGGACTAGCGGGAGTATATGAGCAGTTCTTC	CASSAGLAGVYEQFF
TRBJ1-4	-	TRBV2	TRBD1	TGTGCCAGCAGGGGGGACAGGTCGACTGAAAAACTGTTTTTT	CASRGDRSTEKLFF
TRBJ2-7	-	TRBV6-5	-	TGTGCCAGCAGCGAGGACTCCGCCGCCTACGAGCAGTACTTC	CASSEDSAAYEQYF
TRBJ1-1	-	TRBV4-2	-	TGTGCCAGCAGCCAAGAGGGGCAGGGGAACACTGAAGCTTTCTTT	CASSQEGQGNTEAFF
TRBJ1-3	-	TRBV19	-	TGTGCCAGTAGTATAGTGAAGACATCTGGAAACACCATATATTTT	CASSIVKTSGNTIYF
TRBJ2-1	once	TRBV12-5	TRBD2	TGTGCTAGTGGTCCCTCTAGCGGGGGGATCGATGAGCAGTTCTTC	CASGPSSGGIDEQFF
TRBJ1-5	-	TRBV20-1	-	TGCAGTGCTGTTGTGCCCCAGCATTTT	CSAVVPQHF
TRBJ2-5	-	TRBV7-2	-	TGTGCCAGCAGCTTTCGACGGAGTGGAGAGACCCAGTACTTC	CASSFRRSGETQYF
TRBJ1-4	-	TRBV7-2	-	TGTGCCAGCAGCCCCGAAATTAATGAAAAACTGTTTTTT	CASSPEINEKLFF
TRBJ1-3	-	TRBV15	TRBD1	TGTGCCACCAGCAGTCCGGGACAGCCGAACTCTGGAAACACCATATATTTT	CATSSPGQPNSGNTIYF
TRBJ2-5	once	TRBV11-2	-	TGTGCCAGCAGCCGTCTCGGAGTTAACGGTGGGGTGGGGGAGACCCAGTACTTC	CASSRLGVNGGVGETQYF
TRBJ1-2	-	TRBV20-1	-	TGCAGTGCTAGTCCCCTCCTTATATGGTATGGCTACACCTTC	CSASPLLIWYGYTF
TRBJ2-1	-	TRBV29-1	-	TGCAGCGTTGAAGATACAGGAGAGCAGTTCTTC	CSVEDTGEQFF
TRBJ2-7	-	TRBV5-1	TRBD1	TGCGCCAGCAGCTTACAGGGGGCAAATTTTGTAGGTAACGTCGAGCAGTACTTC	CASSLQGANFVGNVEQYF
TRBJ2-5	-	TRBV28	-	TGTGCCAGCAGTTCAACAGGGATTTGGGGGACCCAGTACTTC	CASSSTGIWGTQYF
TRBJ2-1	-	TRBV7-9	-	TGTGCCAGCAGCCTGCGGCGCGGGGACTCCTACAATGAGCAGTTCTTC	CASSLRRGDSYNEQFF
TRBJ1-5	-	TRBV7-3	-	TGTGCCAGCAGCTTAACAGGGGACAATCAGCCCCAGCATTTT	CASSLTGDNQPQHF
TRBJ2-7	-	TRBV9	-	TGTGCCAGCAGCGTAGGGAAGGGACTTGAAGGGAAGCAGTACTTC	CASSVGKGLEGKQYF
TRBJ1-4	once	TRBV5-5	TRBD1	TGTGCCAGCGGGCCGGGACAGGGGGCAGAAAAACTGTTTTTT	CASGPGQGAEKLFF
TRBJ2-2	-	TRBV5-1	TRBD1	TGCGCCAGCAGCTTTGGGACAGCGAACACCGGGGAGCTGTTTTTT	CASSFGTANTGELFF
TRBJ1-5	-	TRBV6-6	-	TGTGCCAGCACCCCGACGGGGCAGCCCCAGCATTTT	CASTPTGQPQHF
TRBJ2-2	few	TRBV5-1	-	TGCGCCAGCAGCTCGGTGGGGATGACGGACACCGGGGAGCTGTTTTTT	CASSSVGMTDTGELFF
TRBJ1-2	-	TRBV4-3	-	TGCGCCAGCAGCCACCCGGGAGGTAGGGGCTACACCTTC	CASSHPGGRGYTF
TRBJ2-3	-	TRBV18	-	TGTGCCAGCTCACCAGGCCTTGAGGGAAAAACAGATACGCAGTATTTT	CASSPGLEGKTDTQYF
TRBJ2-5	-	TRBV4-1	TRBD1	TGCGCCAGCAGCCGTTACAGGGGTGAGACCCAGTACTTC	CASSRYRGETQYF
TRBJ1-1	-	TRBV7-2	TRBD1	TGTGCCAGCAGCTTAAGACAGGGCGGGACTGAAGCTTTCTTT	CASSLRQGGTEAFF
TRBJ1-2	-	TRBV6-5	TRBD1	TGTGCCAGCAGTTTGACAGGGGAGAATGGCTACACCTTC	CASSLTGENGYTF
TRBJ1-1	once	TRBV24-1	TRBD1	TGTGCCACCCGTTCACCCACAGGGGCGGACACTGAAGCTTTCTTT	CATRSPTGADTEAFF
TRBJ1-3	-	TRBV29-1	-	TGCAGCGTCACGAACTCTGGAAACACCATATATTTT	CSVTNSGNTIYF
TRBJ2-2	-	TRBV5-1	-	TGCGCCAGCAGCTTCAAAGCGAACACCGGGGAGCTGTTTTTT	CASSFKANTGELFF
TRBJ1-5	-	TRBV7-8	-	TGTGCCAGCAGCTTAGTAGGGGATAGCAATCAGCCCCAGCATTTT	CASSLVGDSNQPQHF
TRBJ1-4	-	TRBV27	-	TGTGCCAGCAGCCCATCACTCGGGGGCGGGGAAAAACTGTTTTTT	CASSPSLGGGEKLFF
TRBJ2-1	many	TRBV4-2	-	TGTGCCAGCAGCCAAGATTGGGGCTCCTACAATGAGCAGTTCTTC	CASSQDWGSYNEQFF
TRBJ2-7	once	TRBV6-5	-	TGTGCCAGCAGCCAGGGGTTTAACGAGCAGTACTTC	CASSQGFNEQYF
TRBJ2-4	-	TRBV7-9	-	TGTGCCAGCAGCTTAGAACAGGGAGCCAAAAACATTCAGTACTTC	CASSLEQGAKNIQYF
TRBJ2-3	few	TRBV19	-	TGTGCCAGTCTGAGCGGCAGCACAGATACGCAGTATTTT	CASLSGSTDTQYF
TRBJ2-7	-	TRBV12-3/TRBV12-4	-	TGTGCCAGCAGCCTGGACAGATTCTACGAGCAGTACTTC	CASSLDRFYEQYF
TRBJ1-1	-	TRBV7-9	TRBD1	TGTGCCAGCAGCTCGACAGGGATAACAGCTTTCTTT	CASSSTGITAFF
TRBJ1-5	-	TRBV19	-	TGTGCCACAGGACGCAATCAGCCCCAGCATTTT	CATGRNQPQHF
TRBJ2-1	once	TRBV28	TRBD2	TGTGCCAGCAGTCCCGGACTAGCGGGAGCAAGGGATGAGCAGTTCTTC	CASSPGLAGARDEQFF
TRBJ1-1	once	TRBV5-1	-	TGCGCCAGCAGCTCCTACAGGGAGGACACTGAAGCTTTCTTT	CASSSYREDTEAFF
TRBJ1-5	-	TRBV3-1/TRBV3-2	TRBD1	TGTGCCAGCACTCCGTCGGGGACAGATCAGCCCCAGCATTTT	CASTPSGTDQPQHF
TRBJ2-1	-	TRBV7-8	-	TGTGCCAGCAGCTTAGACCCCAGCTCCTACAATGAGCAGTTCTTC	CASSLDPSSYNEQFF
TRBJ2-1	-	TRBV7-2	TRBD1	TGTGCCAGCAGGTGGGGGGACAGGGACTTCAATGAGCAGTTCTTC	CASRWGDRDFNEQFF
TRBJ2-2	-	TRBV25-1	-	TGTGCCAGCGGGGATGAGAACACCGGGGAGCTGTTTTTT	CASGDENTGELFF